This T cell receptor (beta chain) was sequenced in a study of T cell changes during pregnancy in multiple sclerosis. Germline assignment: CDR1 SGHDT and CDR2 YYEEEE. The CDR3 covers 17 residues. The V and J ends lost 5 bases and 2 bases respectively, with 23 bases between them. Sequenced by immunoSEQ multiplex PCR; TCRdb stores in-frame clones only, minus some. The table lists 70,000 or so clones, 85% to 95% of them singletons. The chain has TRBV5-6 and TRBJ2-7, with D possibly being TRBD2 (5 bases). Sequenced here: peripheral blood, sampled in the third trimester of pregnancy. The receptor's source is a female donor in good health, enrolled as a control in a pregnancy study. The CDR3 DNA is TGTGCCAGCAGGCCCGGAGGCCGGACGTGGAGTCCCTACGAGCAGTACTTC. Translated: CASRPGGRTWSPYEQYF. Combining the CDR3 with reference TRBV5-6 and TRBJ2-7 gives the whole variable domain DAGVTQSPTHLIKTRGQQVTLRCSPKSGHDTVSWYQQALGQGPQFIFQYYEEEERQRGNFPDRFSGHQFPNYSSELNVNALLLGDSALYLCASRPGGRTWSPYEQYFGPGTRLTVT.